Listed here are 22 T cell receptor beta chains from one sample, sequenced in a study of blood T cells in healthy people across ages (dated by TCRdb to 2014 to 2015). Library preparation employed 5' RACE. The run used an Illumina HiSeq 2500. A second PCR of about 6 to 12 cycles was run with a J-beta primer mix and a sample-barcoded 5' primer. TCRdb trimmed public reads at Q25 via fastp, called clones via MiXCR and kept in-frame beta chains. When rows share a CDR3 protein, they turn into one entry using the most common DNA and genes. The sample table lists about 730,000 distinct CDR3 sequences, approximately 39% of them with a count of one. The top ten clones comprise roughly 19% of the sample. The source material was blood. These receptors were taken from a woman in her sixties in good health.

V and J are TRBV6-5 and TRBJ2-7; D remains ambiguous. Germline V CDR1 and CDR2: MNHEY, SVGAGI. The CDR3 loop spans 15 amino acids. V was cut by 0 bases and J by 4 bases, with 13 bases left in between. The CDR3 loop is CASSYSAAGRYEQYF. DNA for the CDR3: TGTGCCAGCAGTTACTCCGCGGCAGGCCGATACGAGCAGTACTTC.

V usage is TRBV7-9 and J usage is TRBJ1-4; D gene ambiguous. Germline values: CDR1 SEHNR, CDR2 FQNEAQ (reference sequence). V shed 7 bases and J shed 8 bases, with 14 bases lying between them. The CDR3 spans 13 residues. This chain's CDR3 is CASTDRVGEKLFF. The CDR3 coding sequence is TGTGCCAGCACCGATAGGGTTGGGGAAAAACTGTTTTTT.

The chain carries TRBV7-9 and TRBJ2-4; 9 bases map to TRBD2. The DNA matches TRBJ2-7 better at its end, which makes the J call doubtful. CDR3 size: 16 residues. CDR1 and CDR2 (germline): SEHNR, FQNEAQ (reference sequence). CDR3 in DNA: TGTGCCAGCAGTCTGGGGGCGGGAGGGCCGGACTACGAGCAGTACTTC. Its protein is CASSLGAGGPDYEQYF.

The V gene is TRBV20-1, the J gene TRBJ1-1, with 9 nucleotides matching TRBD1. Looked up from germline, CDR1 is DFQATT and CDR2 is SNEGSKA (reference sequence). Losses at the gene ends were 4 bases for V and 4 bases for J; bases not matched to a gene: 10. The CDR3 totals 15 residues. The CDR3 sequence: CSATTGQGIGTEAFF. The CDR3 coding sequence is TGCAGTGCTACGACGGGACAGGGTATAGGCACTGAAGCTTTCTTT.

J is TRBJ2-4 and V is TRBV7-3; 9 nucleotides match TRBD2. The DNA end favors TRBJ2-5, so the J call may be wrong. This CDR3 has 14 residues. CDR1 is SGHTA, CDR2 FQGTGA, per germline. The CDR3 DNA is TGTGCCAGCAGCGAGGGACTAGCTCAAGAGACCCAGTACTTC. Amino acid sequence: CASSEGLAQETQYF.

On this clonotype: Its ends do not fully match the called genes, so a read error is possible. The gene calls are TRBV7-7 and TRBJ2-1; 7 bases match TRBD1. Germline lookup yields CDR1 SSHAT and CDR2 FNYEAQ (reference sequence). The length of the CDR3 is 15 residues. The chain's CDR3 is CASSPWTGKGNEQFF. CDR3 in DNA: TGTGCTAGCAGCCCCTGGACAGGAAAGGGCAATGAGCAGTTCTTC.

This clonotype came up a few times. The J gene is TRBJ2-5, the V gene TRBV30; 8 bases align to TRBD2. V trimming: 0 bases; J trimming: 2 bases; junction bases outside the gene matches: 11. Per the germline V gene, CDR1 is GTSNPN and CDR2 is SVGIG (reference sequence). The CDR3 totals 17 residues. DNA for the CDR3: TGTGCCTGGAGTGTACGGGCCGGGACTAGGTCTCAAGAGACCCAGTACTTC. As protein: CAWSVRAGTRSQETQYF.

On this clonotype: One end of the junction fails to match germline, which may point to a read error. This chain connects TRBV6-2 or TRBV6-3 to TRBJ2-1, with 9 positions matching TRBD2. The J call is in doubt because the DNA end fits TRBJ2-7 better. The CDR3 totals 19 residues. Germline V lookup: CDR1 MNHEY, CDR2 SVGEGT. CDR3 coding DNA: TGTGCCGGCAGTTACTCGATTTTGGCGGGGGGGAGCTCCTACAATGAGCAGTACTTC. It specifies CAGSYSILAGGSSYNEQYF.

There are a few counts of this clonotype. This chain links TRBV7-2 with TRBJ2-7; D not certain. Near its end, the DNA agrees better with TRBJ2-5, so the J call may be wrong. CDR1 and CDR2 from the germline V gene are SGHTA and FQGNSA. There are 15 residues in the CDR3. The CDR3 DNA sequence: TGTGCCAGCAGCTTAGTTGTGGACCCCCAAGAGACCCAGTACTTC. It codes for CASSLVVDPQETQYF.

The chain couples TRBV28 to TRBJ2-3; 12 bases line up with TRBD2. V was pared by 5 bases and J by 2 bases, with 2 bases of the junction left unmatched. This CDR3 comprises 15 residues. The germline CDR1 and CDR2 sequences are MDHEN and SYDVKM. CDR3: CASSTSGGLTDTQYF. The DNA for the CDR3 is TGTGCCAGCAGTACTAGCGGGGGGCTCACAGATACGCAGTATTTT.

This sequence joins TRBV9 and TRBJ2-6; the D is unclear. Trimming shortened V by 4 bases and J by 1 base, and 6 bases separated the two germline ends. CDR3 length: 14 amino acids. CDR1 and CDR2 (germline): SGDLS, YYNGEE. CDR3 bases: TGTGCCAGCAGCTCGAAATCTGGGGCCAACGTCCTGACTTTC. This codes for CASSSKSGANVLTF.

At least ten counts were recorded for this clonotype. V is TRBV7-2 and J is TRBJ2-5; D call uncertain. The CDR3 length is 15 residues. V lost 0 bases and J lost 4, with 12 bases in between. The V gene's germline CDR1 is SGHTA and CDR2 FQGNSA. In DNA form, the CDR3 reads TGTGCCAGCAGCTTAGCAGCTGGTAACGGAGAGACCCAGTACTTC. This gives the protein CASSLAAGNGETQYF.

The chain couples TRBV10-3 to TRBJ2-5; either TRBD1 or TRBD2 may supply D (6 bases each). CDR1 and CDR2 from the germline V gene are ENHRY and SYGVKD. The ends were cut back, 2 bases at V and 2 bases at J, with 15 bases in the middle. CDR3 size: 16 residues. Written as DNA, the CDR3 is TGTGCCATCAGTGAGGGTAGGGGGGTCGTACAAGAGACCCAGTACTTC. It yields the protein CAISEGRGVVQETQYF.

The sample holds a few counts of this clonotype. V usage is TRBV25-1 and J usage is TRBJ1-6, with D possibly TRBD1 on 6 matching bases. The CDR3 runs to 17 residues. The V gene's germline CDR1 is MGHDK and CDR2 SYGVNS. With 2 bases removed from V and 10 bases from J, the gap between germline ends came to 21 bases. The CDR3 DNA reads TGTGCCAGCAGTGAAAGCGGGACACCTACAGGGAAATCACCCCTCCACTTT. It codes for CASSESGTPTGKSPLHF.

The rearrangement joins TRBV6-2 or TRBV6-3 to TRBJ2-1; TRBD2 agrees at 10 bases. V lost 5 bases to trimming and J lost 0 bases; unmatched junction nucleotides: 7. Germline lookup yields CDR1 MNHEY and CDR2 SVGEGT. The CDR3 runs to 17 residues. CDR3 sequence reads: CASSEGTSVLSYNEQFF. CDR3 nucleotides: TGTGCCAGCAGTGAGGGGACTAGCGTACTCTCCTACAATGAGCAGTTCTTC.

In DNA form, the CDR3 reads TGCAGCGTTTATCAGGGGTTAAACAATGAGCAGTTCTTC. It encodes CSVYQGLNNEQFF. The chain recombines TRBV29-1 with TRBJ2-1; D possibly corresponds to TRBD1 (6 bases). Looked up from germline, CDR1 is SQVTM and CDR2 is ANQGSEA. This CDR3 is 13 amino acids long. Deletions cut 5 bases from V and 5 bases from J, with 13 bases between.

This clonotype was picked up a small number of times. This chain joins TRBV6-5 and TRBJ2-7; 9 bases fit TRBD1. Germline V gene sequence: CDR1 MNHEY, CDR2 SVGAGI. Losses at the gene ends were 0 bases for V and 6 bases for J; bases not matched to a gene: 6. The CDR3 runs to 15 residues. The CDR3 is CASSYSTGTGFEQYF. CDR3 DNA: TGTGCCAGCAGTTACTCGACCGGGACAGGGTTCGAGCAGTACTTC.

The table lists this clonotype with many counts. The V and J genes are TRBV5-1 and TRBJ2-1; a weak D match, TRBD2 (5 bases). This CDR3 spans 15 amino acids. V lost 1 base and J 5 bases, leaving 13 bases between the germline ends. In germline, CDR1 is SGHRS, CDR2 YFSETQ. The CDR3 is CASSLSPGGHNEQFF. CDR3 in DNA: TGCGCCAGCAGCTTGAGTCCCGGAGGACACAATGAGCAGTTCTTC. Complete variable domain (other parts from reference TRBV5-1 and TRBJ2-1): KAGVTQTPRYLIKTRGQQVTLSCSPISGHRSVSWYQQTPGQGLQFLFEYFSETQRNKGNFPGRFSGRQFSNSRSEMNVSTLELGDSALYLCASSLSPGGHNEQFFGPGTRLTVL.

The J gene is TRBJ1-1, the V gene TRBV29-1; no reliable D call. Trimming stripped 4 bases from V and 10 bases from J, with 19 bases between. CDR1 is SQVTM, CDR2 ANQGSEA, per germline. The CDR3 contains 13 residues. CDR3 protein: CSVVPETAEGAFF. The DNA of the CDR3 is TGCAGCGTTGTCCCCGAGACGGCCGAGGGAGCTTTCTTT.

This clonotype was picked up many times. The chain has TRBV20-1 and TRBJ2-1; 10 positions agree with TRBD2. The ends lost 3 bases at V and 6 bases at J; junction bases unmatched: 2. Germline values: CDR1 DFQATT, CDR2 SNEGSKA (reference sequence). CDR3 length: 13 amino acids. CDR3 DNA sequence: TGCAGTGCTAGCCAGCGGGGGGGCAATGAGCAGTTCTTC. It is translated as CSASQRGGNEQFF.

The genes are TRBV5-6 and TRBJ2-7; D assignment may be TRBD1 or TRBD2 (5 bases each). Deletions cut 0 bases from V and 2 bases from J, with 9 bases between. The CDR3 sequence is 14 residues long. Germline V lookup: CDR1 SGHDT, CDR2 YYEEEE. The CDR3 bases are TGTGCCAGCAGCTTGGGGGACGCCCCCTACGAGCAGTACTTC. Encoded protein: CASSLGDAPYEQYF.

Remarks on this clonotype: A read error may account for a junction end that differs from germline. The V gene is TRBV9, the J gene TRBJ2-1, with TRBD2 matching over 7 bases. Germline V CDR1 and CDR2: SGDLS, YYNGEE. The length of the CDR3 is 14 residues. As DNA, the CDR3 is TGTGCCAGCGCGCGGGAGAGCTCCTACAATGGGCAGTTCTTC. Translated, it gives CASARESSYNGQFF.